The next 3 T cell receptor beta chains were all read from a single sample in a study of metastatic and nonmetastatic thyroid tumors. Patients had received no treatment of any kind before thyroid surgery. TCRdb ran MiXCR on the PCR reads. The data show 15,000 or so clones, 33% seen once. The sequenced material came from tumor tissue. All receptors derive from a male donor with papillary thyroid cancer or a benign thyroid nodule (not recorded which). Some clones in this sample may be carry-over from other donors' samples.

By sample fraction, this clone is medium-sized. The rearrangement uses TRBV6-6 and TRBJ1-1; 8 nucleotides agree with TRBD1. The germline gives CDR1 MNHNY, CDR2 SVGAGI (reference sequence). This CDR3 is built from 15 residues. V lost 0 bases to trimming and J lost 5 bases; unmatched junction nucleotides: 5. The CDR3 is CASSYSDRGKTEAFF. In DNA form, the CDR3 reads TGTGCCAGCAGTTACTCAGACAGGGGAAAGACTGAAGCTTTCTTT.

The chain links TRBV5-1 to TRBJ2-7; 9 bases map to TRBD1. The germline V gene has CDR1 SGHRS and CDR2 YFSETQ. CDR3 length: 13 amino acids. The V gene end was trimmed by 7 bases and the J gene end by 3 bases; junction bases not matched to a gene: 5. In DNA form, the CDR3 reads TGCGCCAGCGGACCGGGACAGGGCTACGAGCAGTACTTC. Amino acids: CASGPGQGYEQYF.

This clone was seen repeatedly, ten times or more. The chain uses TRBV30 and TRBJ2-1; 14 bases agree with TRBD2. With V trimmed by 5 bases and J by 9 bases, 9 bases remained unmatched. Germline V lookup: CDR1 GTSNPN, CDR2 SVGIG (reference sequence). The CDR3 runs 15 residues. As DNA, the CDR3 is TGTGCCTGGGGTGCGGGACTAGCGGGAGTGGTTGAGCAGTTCTTC. Amino acids: CAWGAGLAGVVEQFF.